The T cell receptor beta chain under discussion was sequenced for a study of control samples from healthy donors and cancer patients (dated by TCRdb to about 2020). The library was obtained by the immunoSEQ multiplex PCR assay. TCRdb obtained this table from immuneACCESS and retained in-frame rearrangements with V and J assigned. These tables miss some clones; where compared with another copy, unresolved V genes account for less than half of the shortfall, and the remainder is unexplained. This sample lists 25,000 to 35,000 clones; around three quarters were detected once. The top ten clonotypes cover around 20% of the sample. CDR1 is given as LNHNV and CDR2 as YYDKDF, both from the germline V gene (reference sequence). Including cysteine and phenylalanine, the CDR3 has 13 amino acids. Here the CDR3 DNA is all that survives: 39 bases in frame from base 1. V and J are truncated by 0 bases and 5 bases respectively, leaving an intervening sequence of 5 bases.

Details on this clone: Its antigen target is currently unknown. No base-level quality is on record; no much larger clone is a single base apart.

This TCR was sampled from a man aged 55-75 years with head and neck cancer. Sequenced sample: PBMCs. This receptor chain uses TRBV15 and TRBJ1-5; the D gene lacks a confident call. The sequenced DNA: TGTGCCACCAGCAGAGAAGTGGATCAGCCCCAGCATTTT. The encoded protein is CATSREVDQPQHF. Reference TRBV15 and TRBJ1-5 genes cover what lies past the CDR3, so the full variable domain is DAMVIQNPRYQVTQFGKPVTLSCSQTLNHNVMYWYQQKSSQAPKLLFHYYDKDFNNEADTPDNFQSRRPNTSFCFLDIRSPGLGDTAMYLCATSREVDQPQHFGDGTRLSIL.